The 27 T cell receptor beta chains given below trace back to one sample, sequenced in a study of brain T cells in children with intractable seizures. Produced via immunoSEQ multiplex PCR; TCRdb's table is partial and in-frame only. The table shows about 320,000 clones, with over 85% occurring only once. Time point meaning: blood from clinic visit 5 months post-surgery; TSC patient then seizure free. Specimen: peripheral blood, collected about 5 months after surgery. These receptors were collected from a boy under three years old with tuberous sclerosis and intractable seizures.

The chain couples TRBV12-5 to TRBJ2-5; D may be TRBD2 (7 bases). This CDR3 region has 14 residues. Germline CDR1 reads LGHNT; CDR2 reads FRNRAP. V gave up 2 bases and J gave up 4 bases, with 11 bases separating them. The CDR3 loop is CASGLKGGGETQYF. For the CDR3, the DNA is TGTGCTAGTGGTTTGAAAGGGGGGGGAGAGACCCAGTACTTC.

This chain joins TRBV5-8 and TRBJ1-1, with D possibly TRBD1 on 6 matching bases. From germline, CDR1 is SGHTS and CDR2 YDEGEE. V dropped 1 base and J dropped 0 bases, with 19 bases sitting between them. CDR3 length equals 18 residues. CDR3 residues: CASSLWAGGAIMNTEAFF. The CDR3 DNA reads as TGTGCCAGCAGCTTGTGGGCGGGGGGGGCCATTATGAACACTGAAGCTTTCTTT.

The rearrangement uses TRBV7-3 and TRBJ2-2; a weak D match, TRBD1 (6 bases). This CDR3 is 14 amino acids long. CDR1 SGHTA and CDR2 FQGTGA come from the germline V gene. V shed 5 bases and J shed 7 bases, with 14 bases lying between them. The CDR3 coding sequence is TGTGCCAGCAGCCCAGGGGTTGCGGGCGGGGAGCTGTTTTTT. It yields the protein CASSPGVAGGELFF.

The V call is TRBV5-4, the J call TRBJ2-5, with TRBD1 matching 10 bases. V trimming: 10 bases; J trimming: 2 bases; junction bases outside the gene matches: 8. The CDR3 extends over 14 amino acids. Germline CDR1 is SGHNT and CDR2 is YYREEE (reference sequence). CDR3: CALSPGQGQETQYF. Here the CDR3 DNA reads TGTGCCTTATCTCCGGGACAGGGGCAAGAGACCCAGTACTTC.

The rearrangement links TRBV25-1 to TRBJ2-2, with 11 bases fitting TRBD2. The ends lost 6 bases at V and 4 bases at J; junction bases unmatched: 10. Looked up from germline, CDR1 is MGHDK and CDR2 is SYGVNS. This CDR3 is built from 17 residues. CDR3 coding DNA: TGTGCCAGCAGCCATTTAGCGGGAGGGCCCCTCACCGGGGAGCTGTTTTTT. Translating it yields CASSHLAGGPLTGELFF.

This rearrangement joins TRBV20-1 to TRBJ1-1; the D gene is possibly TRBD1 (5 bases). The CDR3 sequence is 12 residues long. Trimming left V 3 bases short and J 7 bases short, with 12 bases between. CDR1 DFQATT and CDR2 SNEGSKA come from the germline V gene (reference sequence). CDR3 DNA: TGCAGTGCTAGTACCAGGGCGGTTGAAGCTTTCTTT. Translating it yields CSASTRAVEAFF.

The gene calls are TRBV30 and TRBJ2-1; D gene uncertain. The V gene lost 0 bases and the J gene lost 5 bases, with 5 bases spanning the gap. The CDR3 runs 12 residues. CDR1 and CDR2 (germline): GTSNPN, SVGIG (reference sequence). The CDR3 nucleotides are TGTGCCTGGAGTGTACAACACAATGAGCAGTTCTTC. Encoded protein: CAWSVQHNEQFF.

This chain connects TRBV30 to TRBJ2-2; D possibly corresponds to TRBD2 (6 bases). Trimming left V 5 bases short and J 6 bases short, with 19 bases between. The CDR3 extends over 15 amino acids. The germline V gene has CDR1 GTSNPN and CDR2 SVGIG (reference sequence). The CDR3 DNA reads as TGTGCCTGGGGTGAAGGCATCGGGAGAGCCGGGGAGCTGTTTTTT. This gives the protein CAWGEGIGRAGELFF.

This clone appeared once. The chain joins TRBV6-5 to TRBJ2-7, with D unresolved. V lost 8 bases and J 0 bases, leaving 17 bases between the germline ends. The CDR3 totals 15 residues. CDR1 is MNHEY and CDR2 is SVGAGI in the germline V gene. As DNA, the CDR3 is TGTGCCAGCCTGGGTTTGGCAGCAAGCTCCTACGAGCAGTACTTC. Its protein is CASLGLAASSYEQYF.

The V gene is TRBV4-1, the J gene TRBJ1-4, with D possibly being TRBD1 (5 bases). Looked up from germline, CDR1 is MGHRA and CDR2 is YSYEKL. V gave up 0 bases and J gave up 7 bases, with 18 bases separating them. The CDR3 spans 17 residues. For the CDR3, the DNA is TGCGCCAGCAGCCAAGATGGTGTGGGGCAGGGAAGTGAAAAACTGTTTTTT. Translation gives CASSQDGVGQGSEKLFF.

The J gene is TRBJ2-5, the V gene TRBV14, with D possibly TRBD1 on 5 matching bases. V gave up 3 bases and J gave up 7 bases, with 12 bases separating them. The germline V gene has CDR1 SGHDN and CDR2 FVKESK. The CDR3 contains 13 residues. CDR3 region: CASSQGLVATQYF. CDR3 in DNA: TGTGCCAGCAGCCAGGGGCTGGTTGCGACCCAGTACTTC.

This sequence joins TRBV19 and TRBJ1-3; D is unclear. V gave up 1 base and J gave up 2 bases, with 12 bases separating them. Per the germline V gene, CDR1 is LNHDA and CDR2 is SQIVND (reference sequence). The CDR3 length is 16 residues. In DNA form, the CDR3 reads TGTGCCAGTAGTATAGTAGGGCAGGTCGCTGGAAACACCATATATTTT. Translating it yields CASSIVGQVAGNTIYF.

CDR3 sequence reads: CASSTDTNYGYTF. CDR3 nucleotide sequence: TGTGCCAGTAGTACGGACACTAACTATGGCTACACCTTC. The V call is TRBV19, the J call TRBJ1-2; D is perhaps TRBD1 (5 bases). The germline V gene encodes CDR1 LNHDA and CDR2 SQIVND (reference sequence). There are 13 residues in the CDR3. Trimming pared 4 bases from V and 0 bases from J, leaving 6 bases between.

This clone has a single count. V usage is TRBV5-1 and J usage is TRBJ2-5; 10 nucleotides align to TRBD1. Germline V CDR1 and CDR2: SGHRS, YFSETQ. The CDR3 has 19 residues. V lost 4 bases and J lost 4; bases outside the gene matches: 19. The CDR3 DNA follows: TGCGCCAGCAGCCCCAGGGGGACAGGGGCCCGAATAGGGCGAGAGACCCAGTACTTC. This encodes CASSPRGTGARIGRETQYF.

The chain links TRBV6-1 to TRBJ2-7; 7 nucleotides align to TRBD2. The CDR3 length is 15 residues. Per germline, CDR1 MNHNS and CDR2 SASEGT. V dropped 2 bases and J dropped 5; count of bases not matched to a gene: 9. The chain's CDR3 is CASSESWRERDEQYF. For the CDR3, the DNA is TGTGCCAGCAGTGAAAGTTGGCGGGAGCGGGACGAGCAGTACTTC.

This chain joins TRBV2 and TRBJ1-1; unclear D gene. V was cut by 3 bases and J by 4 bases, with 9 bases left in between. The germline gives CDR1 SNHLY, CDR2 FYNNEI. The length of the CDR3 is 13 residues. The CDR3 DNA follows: TGTGCCAGCAGTGATGCCCGCTTCACTGAAGCTTTCTTT. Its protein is CASSDARFTEAFF.

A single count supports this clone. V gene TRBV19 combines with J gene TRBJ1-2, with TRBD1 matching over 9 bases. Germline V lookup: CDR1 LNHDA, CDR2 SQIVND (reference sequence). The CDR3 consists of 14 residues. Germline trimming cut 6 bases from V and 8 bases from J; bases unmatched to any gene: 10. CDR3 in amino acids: CASSITGGKLGYTF. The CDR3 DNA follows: TGTGCCAGTAGCATCACAGGGGGCAAATTGGGCTACACCTTC.

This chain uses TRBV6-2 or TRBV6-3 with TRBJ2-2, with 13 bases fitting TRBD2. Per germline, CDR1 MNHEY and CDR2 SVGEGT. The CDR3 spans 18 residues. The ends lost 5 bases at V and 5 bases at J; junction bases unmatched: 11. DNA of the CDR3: TGTGCCAGCAGTGCACTGACTAGCGGGAGGATTAGAACCGGGGAGCTGTTTTTT. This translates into CASSALTSGRIRTGELFF.

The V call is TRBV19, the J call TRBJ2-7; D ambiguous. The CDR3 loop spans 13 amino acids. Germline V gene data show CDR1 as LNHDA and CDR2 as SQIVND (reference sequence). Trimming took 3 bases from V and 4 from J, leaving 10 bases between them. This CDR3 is CASSIEMGYEQYF. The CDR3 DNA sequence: TGTGCCAGTAGTATTGAAATGGGGTACGAGCAGTACTTC.

The CDR3 spells CASSFRGGGTEAFF. The CDR3 DNA follows: TGTGCCAGCAGCTTCCGAGGGGGCGGCACTGAAGCTTTCTTT. The rearrangement links TRBV7-3 to TRBJ1-1, with 7 bases fitting TRBD1. Per the germline V gene, CDR1 is SGHTA and CDR2 is FQGTGA. Unmatched junction bases numbered 5, after V lost 3 bases and J lost 4 bases. This CDR3 contains 14 residues.

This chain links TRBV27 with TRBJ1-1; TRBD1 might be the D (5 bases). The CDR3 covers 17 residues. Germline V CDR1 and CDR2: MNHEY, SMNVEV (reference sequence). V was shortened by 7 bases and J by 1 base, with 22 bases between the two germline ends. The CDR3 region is CASKPISYGQGNTEAFF. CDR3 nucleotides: TGTGCCAGCAAACCCATAAGCTACGGGCAGGGGAACACTGAAGCTTTCTTT.

CDR3 in amino acids: CASRDWSSYEQYF. In DNA, the CDR3 is TGTGCCAGCAGAGATTGGAGCTCCTACGAGCAGTACTTC. The chain recombines TRBV7-8 with TRBJ2-7; D call uncertain. Trimming took 6 bases from V and 0 from J, leaving 9 bases between them. The CDR3 sequence is 13 residues long. Germline V gives CDR1 SGHVS, CDR2 FQNEAQ.

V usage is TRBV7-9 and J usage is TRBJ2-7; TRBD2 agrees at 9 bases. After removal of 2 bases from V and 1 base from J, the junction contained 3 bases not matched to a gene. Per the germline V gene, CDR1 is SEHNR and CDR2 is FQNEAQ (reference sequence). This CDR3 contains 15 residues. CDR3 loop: CASSLQTSGSYEQYF. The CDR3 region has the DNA TGTGCCAGCAGCTTACAAACTAGCGGGTCCTACGAGCAGTACTTC.

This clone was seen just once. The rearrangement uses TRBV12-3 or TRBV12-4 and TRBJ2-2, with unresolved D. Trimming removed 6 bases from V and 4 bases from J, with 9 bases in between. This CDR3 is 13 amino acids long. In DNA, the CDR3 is TGTGCCAGCAGGAAAGACCGCACCGGGGAGCTGTTTTTT. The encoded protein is CASRKDRTGELFF.

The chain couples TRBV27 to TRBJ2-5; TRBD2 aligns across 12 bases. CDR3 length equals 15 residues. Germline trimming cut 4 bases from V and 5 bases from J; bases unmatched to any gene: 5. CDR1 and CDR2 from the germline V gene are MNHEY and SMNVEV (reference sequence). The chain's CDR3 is CASSSSGGARETQYF. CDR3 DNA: TGTGCCAGCAGTTCTAGCGGGGGGGCTCGGGAGACCCAGTACTTC.

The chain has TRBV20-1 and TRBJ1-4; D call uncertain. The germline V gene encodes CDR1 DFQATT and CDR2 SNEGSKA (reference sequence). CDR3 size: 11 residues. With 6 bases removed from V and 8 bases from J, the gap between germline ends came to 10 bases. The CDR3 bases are TGCAGTGCCCCCTCGGGGGAAAAACTGTTTTTT. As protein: CSAPSGEKLFF.

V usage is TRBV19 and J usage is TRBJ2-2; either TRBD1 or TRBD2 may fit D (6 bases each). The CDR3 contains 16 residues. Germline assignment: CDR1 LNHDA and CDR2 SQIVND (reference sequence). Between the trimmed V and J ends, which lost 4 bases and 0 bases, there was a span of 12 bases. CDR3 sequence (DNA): TGTGCCAGTAGTAAGAGGGGGGCGCCGAACACCGGGGAGCTGTTTTTT. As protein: CASSKRGAPNTGELFF. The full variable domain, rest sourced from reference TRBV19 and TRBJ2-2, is DGGITQSPKYLFRKEGQNVTLSCEQNLNHDAMYWYRQDPGQGLRLIYYSQIVNDFQKGDIAEGYSVSREKKESFPLTVTSAQKNPTAFYLCASSKRGAPNTGELFFGEGSRLTVL.